This T cell receptor beta chain comes out of a study of STAT5B mutations in CD4+ large granular lymphocyte leukemia. Either unselected PBMC or bead-purified CD4+, CD4+CD8+, CD57+ or CD56+ cells were sequenced. This clone was detected only a few times. Its antigen remains unknown. Germline V gives CDR1 LGHNA, CDR2 YNFKEQ. Trimming took off 5 bases at V and 4 bases at J, with 14 bases between the two ends. This CDR3 region has 15 residues. Original processing methods: Lowest detectable productive clonotype frequency was 2.59 x 10-5. Repertoires were generated with immunoSEQ multiplex PCR, while TCRdb's copy carries only in-frame clones and drops some. The DNA was the basis for D and trimming; V, J and clone size are from that table. The sample has around 8,900 clones, around 92% seen once. The study's findings and limits: Top patient clones used TRBV06 genes more often: 8/27 versus 2/35 in controls.

The gene calls are TRBV4-2 and TRBJ1-4; D call uncertain. The material sequenced was PBMCs. This sequence was found in a woman in her sixties or seventies with CD4+ T-cell large granular lymphocyte leukemia. As DNA, the CDR3 is TGTGCCAGCAGCTATCAAGTCGATCTTAATGAAAAACTGTTTTTT. Translating gives CASSYQVDLNEKLFF.